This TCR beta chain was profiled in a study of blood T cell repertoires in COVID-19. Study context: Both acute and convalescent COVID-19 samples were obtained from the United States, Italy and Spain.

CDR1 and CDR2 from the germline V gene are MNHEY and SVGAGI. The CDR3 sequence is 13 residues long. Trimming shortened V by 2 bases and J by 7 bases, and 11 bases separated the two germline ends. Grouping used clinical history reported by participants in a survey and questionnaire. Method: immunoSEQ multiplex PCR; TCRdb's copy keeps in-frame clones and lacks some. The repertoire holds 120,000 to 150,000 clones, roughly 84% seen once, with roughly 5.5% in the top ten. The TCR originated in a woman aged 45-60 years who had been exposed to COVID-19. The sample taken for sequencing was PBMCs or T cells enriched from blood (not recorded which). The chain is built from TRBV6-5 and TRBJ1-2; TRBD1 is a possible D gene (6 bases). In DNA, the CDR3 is TGTGCCAGCAGTTACACAGGGATTGGTGGCTACACCTTC. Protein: CASSYTGIGGYTF.